This is a list of T cell receptor beta chains from one sample in a study of metastatic and nonmetastatic thyroid tumors. TCRdb reprocessed the PCR reads using MiXCR. The sample includes about 13,000 clones, about 27% seen only once; the top ten take under 20%. The sample was tumor tissue. The source is a female donor with papillary thyroid cancer or a benign thyroid nodule (not recorded which). Some clones in this sample may be carry-over from other donors' samples. The CDR3 runs from the conserved cysteine through the conserved F or W. A D gene is named only where the DNA matches it firmly. Clone sizes are given selectively: once, few, many, or a class where the clone is expanded.

clone_size j_call d_call v_call cdr3_aa cdr3_nt
medium-sized TRBJ2-1 TRBD2 TRBV24-1 CATSDSGLAGDEQFF TGTGCCACCAGTGATTCGGGACTAGCGGGAGACGAGCAGTTCTTC
many TRBJ1-2 NA TRBV20-1 CSARDWGGNYGYTF TGCAGTGCTAGAGATTGGGGGGGCAACTATGGCTACACCTTC
few TRBJ2-7 NA TRBV27 CASSLFRTSYEQYF TGTGCCAGCAGTTTATTTCGGACCTCCTACGAGCAGTACTTC
many TRBJ1-4 NA TRBV28 CASSFGGGREKLFF TGTGCCAGCAGTTTCGGGGGGGGGCGTGAAAAACTGTTTTTT
NA TRBJ2-7 NA TRBV12-3/TRBV12-4 CASSPGTFGFDYEQYF TGTGCCAGCAGCCCCGGGACATTCGGGTTTGACTACGAGCAGTACTTC
few TRBJ2-7 NA TRBV30 CAWSQGRAYEQYF TGTGCCTGGAGTCAGGGAAGGGCCTACGAGCAGTACTTC
NA TRBJ2-3 NA TRBV6-4 CASSEHSSRYTDTQYF TGTGCCAGCAGTGAACATAGCTCCCGGTACACAGATACGCAGTATTTT
once TRBJ1-5 TRBD1 TRBV20-1 CSARRRTGGQPQHF TGCAGTGCTAGAAGAAGGACAGGGGGTCAGCCCCAGCATTTT
medium-sized TRBJ1-1 TRBD1 TRBV15 CATSREGTGGLRTEAFF TGTGCCACCAGCAGAGAGGGGACAGGGGGCTTGAGGACTGAAGCTTTCTTT
medium-sized TRBJ2-7 TRBD2 TRBV20-1 CSAPLAGSYEQYF TGCAGTGCCCCACTAGCGGGGTCCTACGAGCAGTACTTC
many TRBJ2-1 TRBD1 TRBV7-9 CASSLGFRGQSSYNEQFF TGTGCCAGCAGCTTAGGGTTTAGGGGACAGAGCTCCTACAATGAGCAGTTCTTC
few TRBJ1-1 TRBD1 TRBV7-9 CASITWGQGSTEAFF TGTGCCAGCATCACTTGGGGACAGGGGAGCACTGAAGCTTTCTTT
NA TRBJ2-7 TRBD2 TRBV20-1 CSATSGTSGSGDSYEQYF TGCAGTGCCACCTCCGGGACTAGCGGGAGCGGGGACTCCTACGAGCAGTACTTC
many TRBJ1-2 TRBD1 TRBV10-2 CASSDPPTGWYGYTF TGCGCCAGCAGTGATCCACCGACAGGGTGGTATGGCTACACCTTC
large TRBJ2-5 NA TRBV7-9 CASSLQGETQYF TGTGCCAGCAGCTTACAGGGAGAGACCCAGTACTTC
NA TRBJ2-7 NA TRBV3-1 CASSQYGGYEQYF TGTGCCAGCAGCCAGTACGGAGGCTACGAGCAGTACTTC
NA TRBJ1-5 TRBD1 TRBV6-1 CASSDLGRGVGNQPQHF TGTGCCAGCAGTGATCTAGGCAGGGGGGTCGGCAATCAGCCCCAGCATTTT
NA TRBJ2-2 TRBD2 TRBV6-4 CASSDWSGGSTGELFF TGTGCCAGCAGTGACTGGAGCGGGGGGTCCACCGGGGAGCTGTTTTTT
NA TRBJ2-3 NA TRBV6-1 CASSDPGGSTDMQYF TGTGCCAGCAGTGACCCCGGCGGATCCACAGATATGCAGTATTTT
NA TRBJ1-6 NA TRBV5-1 CASSSGTGNSPLHF TGCGCCAGCAGCTCCGGGACGGGTAATTCACCCCTCCACTTT
medium-sized TRBJ1-1 NA TRBV20-1 CSPDQAENTEAFF TGCAGTCCAGATCAGGCGGAGAACACTGAAGCTTTCTTT
NA TRBJ2-7 NA TRBV20-1 CSARDSGTESYEQYF TGCAGTGCTAGAGACTCCGGGACGGAGTCCTACGAGCAGTACTTC
medium-sized TRBJ2-3 NA TRBV6-2/TRBV6-3 CASSPTRRRGDTDTQYF TGTGCCAGCAGTCCCACTCGGAGGAGAGGGGACACAGATACGCAGTATTTT
NA TRBJ2-7 NA TRBV10-3 CAVSEAIAGGVDEQYF TGTGCCGTCAGTGAGGCAATAGCTGGAGGTGTCGACGAGCAGTACTTC
NA TRBJ2-1 NA TRBV12-3/TRBV12-4 CASTVGLYNEQFF TGTGCCAGCACCGTGGGACTTTACAATGAGCAGTTCTTC
once TRBJ2-7 NA TRBV18 CASSPFPTTSYEQYF TGTGCCAGCTCACCTTTCCCGACTACTTCCTACGAGCAGTACTTC
NA TRBJ1-2 TRBD1 TRBV20-1 CSALARRDRAGGGYTF TGCAGTGCTTTAGCCCGGCGGGACAGGGCTGGAGGAGGCTACACCTTC
many TRBJ2-2 NA TRBV12-3/TRBV12-4 CASVRQGNTGELFF TGTGCCAGCGTACGTCAGGGGAACACCGGGGAGCTGTTCTTT
many TRBJ1-1 NA TRBV7-2 CASSPHHLPTGEAFF TGTGCCAGCAGCCCACACCACTTACCGACGGGGGAAGCTTTCTTT
many TRBJ2-2 NA TRBV18 CASSLGLNTGELFF TGTGCCAGCTCACTCGGACTTAACACCGGGGAGCTGTTTTTT
many TRBJ1-5 NA TRBV30 CAWSVLISNQPQHF TGTGCCTGGAGTGTACTGATAAGCAATCAGCCCCAGCATTTT
NA TRBJ1-2 NA TRBV6-1 CASSEGAGGEGYTF TGTGCCAGCAGTGAAGGGGCCGGTGGGGAAGGCTACACCTTC
many TRBJ1-5 NA TRBV4-2 CASSRNRNQPQHF TGTGCCAGCAGCCGGAACAGGAATCAGCCCCAGCATTTT
NA TRBJ2-2 NA TRBV7-3 CASSLQPATGELFF TGTGCCAGCAGCTTGCAACCTGCTACCGGGGAGCTGTTTTTT
few TRBJ2-7 TRBD2 TRBV6-2/TRBV6-3 CASSYWSSGSYEQYF TGTGCCAGCAGTTACTGGTCTAGCGGGAGTTACGAGCAGTACTTC
NA TRBJ2-1 TRBD1 TRBV6-1 CASRRGQGMYNEQFF TGTGCCAGCAGGCGGGGACAGGGGATGTACAATGAGCAGTTCTTC
many TRBJ2-1 TRBD2 TRBV14 CASSQVTGGAYNEQFF TGTGCCAGCAGCCAAGTAACGGGAGGCGCCTACAATGAGCAGTTCTTC
NA TRBJ2-5 TRBD1 TRBV12-3/TRBV12-4 CASSSPRDSVETQYF TGTGCCAGCAGTTCGCCCCGGGACAGTGTCGAGACCCAGTACTTC
NA TRBJ1-2 NA TRBV7-8 CASSLEVGLLNGYTF TGTGCCAGCAGCTTAGAAGTGGGCCTACTCAATGGCTACACCTTC
NA TRBJ1-2 TRBD1 TRBV7-9 CASLGQVGYGYTF TGTGCCAGCTTGGGACAGGTCGGCTATGGCTACACCTTC
large TRBJ1-2 NA TRBV5-1 CASSSQDYYGYTF TGCGCCAGCAGCTCCCAGGATTACTATGGCTACACCTTC
many TRBJ1-2 NA TRBV7-8 CASSFRQQGLAF TGTGCCAGCAGCTTCCGTCAGCAGGGGCTCGCCTTC
NA TRBJ2-7 TRBD1 TRBV9 CASSGTGNNEQYF TGTGCCAGCAGCGGGACAGGGAACAACGAGCAGTACTTC
many TRBJ2-5 NA TRBV30 CAWSVGETQYF TGTGCCTGGAGTGTCGGGGAGACCCAGTACTTC
once TRBJ2-1 NA TRBV7-2 CASSLASGAGSLYNEQFF TGTGCCAGCAGCTTAGCTAGCGGAGCCGGGTCACTCTACAATGAGCAGTTCTTC
NA TRBJ1-1 NA TRBV30 CAWLGSRDTEAFF TGTGCCTGGTTGGGATCTAGGGACACTGAAGCTTTCTTT
NA TRBJ2-7 NA TRBV11-2 CASSFWGQGYLSYEQYF TGTGCCAGCAGCTTCTGGGGTCAGGGGTATCTGAGCTACGAGCAGTACTTC
NA TRBJ2-7 NA TRBV20-1 CSARAPGTDYEQYF TGCAGTGCTAGAGCCCCAGGGACGGACTACGAGCAGTACTTC
few TRBJ1-5 TRBD1 TRBV19 CASSVYRGRNQPQHF TGTGCCAGTAGTGTGTACAGGGGTCGGAATCAGCCCCAGCATTTT
medium-sized TRBJ2-7 NA TRBV2 CASSEDGFYEQYF TGTGCCAGCAGTGAAGACGGTTTCTACGAGCAGTACTTC
NA TRBJ1-6 TRBD1 TRBV20-1 CSARDVRQGDNSPLHF TGCAGTGCTAGAGACGTCAGACAGGGAGACAATTCACCCCTCCACTTT
many TRBJ2-5 NA TRBV7-7 CASSTGRQIEETQYF TGTGCCAGCAGCACCGGCCGACAGATAGAAGAGACCCAGTACTTC
few TRBJ1-2 NA TRBV2 CASDTTNYGYTF TGTGCCAGCGACACTACTAACTATGGCTACACCTTC
NA TRBJ2-5 TRBD1 TRBV29-1 CSVGRTGGAGETQYF TGCAGCGTTGGAAGGACAGGGGGGGCAGGAGAGACCCAGTACTTC
medium-sized TRBJ2-2 TRBD2 TRBV2 CASRDLSGGDTGELFF TGTGCCAGCAGAGATCTTAGCGGGGGTGACACCGGGGAGCTGTTTTTT
once TRBJ2-3 TRBD1 TRBV7-6 CASSPGTGVDTQYF TGTGCCAGCAGCCCCGGCACAGGGGTAGATACGCAGTATTTT
NA TRBJ2-7 TRBD2 TRBV20-1 CSAQDWASGTEVQYF TGCAGTGCTCAAGATTGGGCTAGCGGGACGGAGGTGCAGTACTTC
many TRBJ2-3 NA TRBV6-4 CASSAKGEGDTQYF TGTGCCAGCAGTGCTAAAGGGGAAGGGGATACGCAGTATTTT
few TRBJ2-2 TRBD1 TRBV12-3/TRBV12-4 CASNPGGGELFF TGTGCCAGCAATCCAGGGGGCGGGGAGCTGTTTTTT